These 20 T cell receptor beta chains originate from one sample sequenced in a study of blood T cell repertoires in COVID-19. Using immunoSEQ multiplex PCR, the repertoire was profiled, and TCRdb retains in-frame clones only, with some absent. The sample yields around 200,000 clones, 83% seen once. Sequencing used peripheral blood. These receptors came from a woman aged 40 to 49 with acute or convalescent COVID-19.

In its sample, this clone was seen once. This chain joins TRBV27 and TRBJ1-2; no definite D call. The CDR3 is 13 residues long. V dropped 3 bases and J dropped 3 bases, with 8 bases sitting between them. Germline-derived CDR1 and CDR2 are MNHEY and SMNVEV (reference sequence). CDR3 region: CASSLRLDYGYTF. CDR3 bases: TGTGCCAGCAGTTTGAGGCTGGACTATGGCTACACCTTC.

The CDR3 is CASGLDNRGPEQFF. CDR3 DNA sequence: TGCGCCAGCGGCTTAGACAACAGGGGCCCCGAGCAGTTCTTC. The J gene is TRBJ2-1, the V gene TRBV4-1; 7 bases align to TRBD1. The CDR3 runs to 14 residues. With 8 bases clipped from V and 10 bases from J, the junction kept 14 bases outside the gene matches. Germline-derived CDR1 and CDR2 are MGHRA and YSYEKL.

V usage is TRBV6-6 and J usage is TRBJ1-6, with 8 bases matching TRBD1. The V gene end was trimmed by 6 bases and the J gene end by 10 bases; junction bases not matched to a gene: 8. CDR3 length: 14 residues. Germline CDR1 reads MNHNY; CDR2 reads SVGAGI (reference sequence). The CDR3 reads CASRLGQGGSPLHF. Written as DNA, the CDR3 is TGTGCCAGCAGACTCGGACAGGGAGGCTCACCCCTCCACTTT.

The chain is built from TRBV10-3 and TRBJ1-5; 7 positions match TRBD1. The CDR3 has 14 residues. Germline trimming cut 6 bases from V and 3 bases from J; bases unmatched to any gene: 5. From germline, CDR1 is ENHRY and CDR2 SYGVKD. Here the CDR3 DNA reads TGTGCCATCAGCCCGGGACAGCACAATCAGCCCCAGCATTTT. Translation gives CAISPGQHNQPQHF.

The chain is built from TRBV27 and TRBJ2-5, with 7 bases identical to TRBD1. There are 10 residues in the CDR3. Germline assignment: CDR1 MNHEY and CDR2 SMNVEV (reference sequence). The CDR3 loop reads CFCNRGTQYF. The CDR3 region has the DNA TGTTTCTGTAACAGGGGGACCCAGTACTTC.

This clone was observed once. The chain uses TRBV4-2 and TRBJ2-3; 11 nucleotides line up with TRBD2. V was clipped by 3 bases and J by 5 bases; unmatched bases: 7. Germline V gene sequence: CDR1 LGHNA, CDR2 YNFKEQ. The CDR3 extends over 16 amino acids. The CDR3 DNA sequence: TGTGCCAGCAGCCAGTTTAGCGGGGGGGCTGTAGATACGCAGTATTTT. It specifies CASSQFSGGAVDTQYF.

The genes are TRBV5-4 and TRBJ2-2; 8 bases match TRBD2. The CDR3 has 17 residues. Germline CDR1 is SGHNT and CDR2 is YYREEE (reference sequence). V was clipped by 0 bases and J by 4 bases; unmatched bases: 8. CDR3 loop: CASSLDSAGVRTGELFF. CDR3 bases: TGTGCCAGCAGCTTGGACTCAGCGGGAGTTCGCACCGGGGAGCTGTTTTTT.

J is TRBJ1-5 and V is TRBV6-6; D is perhaps TRBD1 (5 bases). V lost 2 bases, J lost 6 bases, and 11 bases lay in between. The CDR3 is 14 amino acids. Looked up from germline, CDR1 is MNHNY and CDR2 is SVGAGI (reference sequence). CDR3 nucleotides: TGTGCCAGCAGTTACGCCGGACAAGCTCAGCCCCAGCATTTT. It translates to CASSYAGQAQPQHF.

This rearrangement joins TRBV5-1 to TRBJ2-2; TRBD2 matches 12 bases. CDR1 and CDR2 from the germline V gene are SGHRS and YFSETQ. The V gene end was trimmed by 4 bases and the J gene end by 7 bases; junction bases not matched to a gene: 2. CDR3 length: 14 residues. The CDR3 loop is CASSGLAGLGELFF. DNA of the CDR3: TGCGCCAGCAGCGGACTAGCGGGGCTCGGGGAGCTGTTTTTT.

This chain links TRBV24-1 with TRBJ2-5; 7 positions agree with TRBD2. Losses at the gene ends were 3 bases for V and 6 bases for J; bases not matched to a gene: 6. This CDR3 has 14 amino acids. The germline V gene has CDR1 KGHDR and CDR2 SFDVKD. The CDR3 loop reads CATSDRTGGKTQYF. In nucleotides, the CDR3 is TGTGCCACCAGTGATCGGACGGGGGGAAAGACCCAGTACTTC.

The chain employs TRBV6-2 or TRBV6-3 and TRBJ2-3; 9 bases line up with TRBD1. With V trimmed by 2 bases and J by 6 bases, 6 bases remained unmatched. This CDR3 is built from 15 residues. Germline V gene lookup returns CDR1 MNHEY and CDR2 SVGEGT. The CDR3 loop is CASSYGTGTLDTQYF. CDR3 bases: TGTGCCAGCAGTTACGGGACAGGGACGTTGGATACGCAGTATTTT.

The chain has TRBV4-1 and TRBJ2-1, with TRBD2 matching 7 bases. Germline V gene sequence: CDR1 MGHRA, CDR2 YSYEKL. CDR3 length equals 14 residues. Germline trimming cut 3 bases from V and 12 bases from J; bases unmatched to any gene: 11. The CDR3 loop reads CASSQGRGLEGQFF. CDR3 nucleotide sequence: TGCGCCAGCAGCCAGGGGCGGGGGTTAGAGGGGCAGTTCTTC.

This clone has only one observation. The chain links TRBV5-5 to TRBJ1-3; 9 bases line up with TRBD1. The length of the CDR3 is 15 residues. Unmatched junction bases numbered 4, after V lost 4 bases and J lost 2 bases. Germline loops: CDR1 SGHKS, CDR2 YYEKEE (reference sequence). The CDR3 loop reads CASSAWTGAGNTIYF. DNA of the CDR3: TGTGCCAGCAGCGCCTGGACAGGGGCTGGAAACACCATATATTTT.

In this sample, this clone turned up a few times. The chain links TRBV28 to TRBJ2-7; the match to TRBD2 covers 13 bases. The CDR3 is 16 residues long. V was clipped by 5 bases and J by 3 bases; unmatched bases: 7. CDR1 is MDHEN, CDR2 SYDVKM, per germline. The CDR3 nucleotides read TGTGCCAGCAGTACCACTAGCGGGAGGGCCTTCTACGAGCAGTACTTC. Protein: CASSTTSGRAFYEQYF. The full variable domain, rest sourced from reference TRBV28 and TRBJ2-7, is DVKVTQSSRYLVKRTGEKVFLECVQDMDHENMFWYRQDPGLGLRLIYFSYDVKMKEKGDIPEGYSVSREKKERFSLILESASTNQTSMYLCASSTTSGRAFYEQYFGPGTRLTVT.

The V gene is TRBV30, the J gene TRBJ1-3, with D uncertain. CDR1 GTSNPN and CDR2 SVGIG come from the germline V gene (reference sequence). The germline V and J ends were trimmed by 6 bases and 7 bases, with 13 bases remaining between them. The CDR3 extends over 12 amino acids. DNA of the CDR3: TGTGCCTGCTCGAGCGGCGGGAACACCATATATTTT. It codes for CACSSGGNTIYF.

The rearrangement uses TRBV6-5 and TRBJ2-7, with TRBD1 matching 11 bases. Germline CDR1 is MNHEY and CDR2 is SVGAGI. The V and J ends lost 8 bases and 4 bases, in that order; junction bases with no gene match: 10. The CDR3 is 15 amino acids. For the CDR3, the DNA is TGTGCCAGCGGCTCCCGGACAGGGGGCGGTTACGAGCAGTACTTC. This gives the protein CASGSRTGGGYEQYF.

The gene calls are TRBV28 and TRBJ1-6, with TRBD1 identical over 9 bases. Germline CDR1 reads MDHEN; CDR2 reads SYDVKM. The trim removed 4 bases at V and 8 bases at J, leaving 3 bases unmatched. There are 14 residues in the CDR3. The DNA of the CDR3 is TGTGCCAGCAGTTCCGGGACAGGGTATTCACCCCTCCACTTT. As protein: CASSSGTGYSPLHF.

The rearrangement uses TRBV6-5 and TRBJ2-7; D is ambiguous. The length of the CDR3 is 13 residues. Trimming pared 6 bases from V and 3 bases from J, leaving 12 bases between. Germline V gene sequence: CDR1 MNHEY, CDR2 SVGAGI. CDR3 amino acids: CASSRAQNYEQYF. As DNA, the CDR3 is TGTGCCAGCAGCCGCGCACAGAACTACGAGCAGTACTTC.

This clone has just a few counts. The chain carries TRBV23-1 and TRBJ1-1; D ambiguous. TRBV23-1 is flagged as an ORF with uncertain function. The CDR3 is 16 amino acids. V was clipped by 4 bases and J by 2 bases, with 17 bases between them. In nucleotides, the CDR3 is TGCGCCAGCAGTCCCTTTAAGGGCCGGGGAAACACTGAAGCTTTCTTT. Translating it yields CASSPFKGRGNTEAFF.

This clone came up a few times. The chain combines TRBV2 with TRBJ1-1; D call uncertain. This CDR3 contains 14 residues. The germline V gene encodes CDR1 SNHLY and CDR2 FYNNEI. Trimming stripped 7 bases from V and 6 bases from J, with 18 bases between. This chain's CDR3 is CASKEVAALSEAFF. CDR3 coding DNA: TGTGCCAGCAAGGAGGTGGCGGCCCTCTCTGAAGCTTTCTTT.